This TCR beta chain was identified in a study of blood T cell repertoires in COVID-19. Turning to the study itself: Donors in the United States, Italy and Spain gave samples during acute or convalescent COVID-19. PBMCs, B-cell-depleted T cells, or T cells were the source of the cDNA or gDNA that made up the material.

Original handling: From reference gene primer amplification, estimates of nucleated cell counts were derived. This table comes from immunoSEQ multiplex PCR, and its TCRdb copy is limited to in-frame clones, with some not included. That table furnishes V, J and clone size, whereas the DNA furnished D and trimming. Seen here are about 500,000 clones, roughly 91% observed once, and the top ten hold roughly 8%. The ends were cut back, 5 bases at V and 5 bases at J, with 11 bases in the middle. The length of the CDR3 is 13 residues. Germline V gives CDR1 SGHNT, CDR2 YYREEE (reference sequence). The clonotype comes from a woman aged 50 to 65 with COVID-19, enrolled during active disease. The sequencing sample was made of peripheral blood. This chain joins TRBV5-4 and TRBJ2-1; D uncertain. CDR3 residues: CASSPRPNNEQFF. CDR3 sequence (DNA): TGTGCCAGCAGTCCCCGCCCTAACAATGAGCAGTTCTTC.